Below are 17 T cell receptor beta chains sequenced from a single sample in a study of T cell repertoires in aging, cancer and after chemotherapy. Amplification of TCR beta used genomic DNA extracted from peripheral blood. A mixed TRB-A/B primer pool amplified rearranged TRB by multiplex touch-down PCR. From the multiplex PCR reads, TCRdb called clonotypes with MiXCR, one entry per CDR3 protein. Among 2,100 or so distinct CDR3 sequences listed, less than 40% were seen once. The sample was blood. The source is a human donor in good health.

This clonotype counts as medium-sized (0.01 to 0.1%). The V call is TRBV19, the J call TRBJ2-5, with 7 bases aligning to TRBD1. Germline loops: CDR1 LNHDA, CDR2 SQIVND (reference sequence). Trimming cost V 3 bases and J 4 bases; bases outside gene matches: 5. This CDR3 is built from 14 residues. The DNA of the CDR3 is TGTGCCAGTAGTATGGGGACAGCCCGAGAGACCCAGTACTTC. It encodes CASSMGTARETQYF.

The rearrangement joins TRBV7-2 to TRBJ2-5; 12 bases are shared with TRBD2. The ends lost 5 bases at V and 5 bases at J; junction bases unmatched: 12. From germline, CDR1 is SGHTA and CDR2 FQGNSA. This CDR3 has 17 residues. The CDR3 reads CASSLPLAGGGGETQYF. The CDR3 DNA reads TGTGCCAGCAGCCTTCCCCTAGCGGGAGGGGGAGGGGAGACCCAGTACTTC.

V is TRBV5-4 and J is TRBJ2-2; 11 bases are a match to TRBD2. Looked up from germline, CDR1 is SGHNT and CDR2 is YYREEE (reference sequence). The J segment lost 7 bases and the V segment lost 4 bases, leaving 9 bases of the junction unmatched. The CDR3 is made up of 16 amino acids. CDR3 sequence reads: CASSPTSGGSGGELFF. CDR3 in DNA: TGTGCCAGCAGCCCAACTAGCGGGGGTTCGGGCGGGGAGCTGTTTTTT. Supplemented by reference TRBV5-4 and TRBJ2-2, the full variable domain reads ETGVTQSPTHLIKTRGQQVTLRCSSQSGHNTVSWYQQALGQGPQFIFQYYREEENGRGNFPPRFSGLQFPNYSSELNVNALELDDSALYLCASSPTSGGSGGELFFGEGSRLTVL.

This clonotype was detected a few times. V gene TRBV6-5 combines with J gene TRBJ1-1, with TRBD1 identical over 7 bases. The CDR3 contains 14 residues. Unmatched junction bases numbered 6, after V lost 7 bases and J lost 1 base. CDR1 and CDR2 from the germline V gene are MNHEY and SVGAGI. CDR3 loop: CASNWRTGNTEAFF. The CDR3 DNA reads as TGTGCCAGCAATTGGAGGACAGGGAACACTGAAGCTTTCTTT.

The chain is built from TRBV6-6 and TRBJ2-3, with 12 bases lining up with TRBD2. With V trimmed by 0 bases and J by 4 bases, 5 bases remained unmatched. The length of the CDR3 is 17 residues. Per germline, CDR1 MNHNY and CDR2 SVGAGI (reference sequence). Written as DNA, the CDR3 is TGTGCCAGCAGTTACTCTCCGGGACTAGCGGGCGCAGATACGCAGTATTTT. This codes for CASSYSPGLAGADTQYF.

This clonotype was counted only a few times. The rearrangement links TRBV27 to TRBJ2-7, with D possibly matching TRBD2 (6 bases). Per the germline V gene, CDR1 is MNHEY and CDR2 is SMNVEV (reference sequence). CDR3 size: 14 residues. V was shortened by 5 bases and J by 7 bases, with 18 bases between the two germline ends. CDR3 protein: CASSTGLGFLEQYF. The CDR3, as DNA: TGTGCCAGCAGTACGGGACTTGGATTTCTTGAGCAGTACTTC.

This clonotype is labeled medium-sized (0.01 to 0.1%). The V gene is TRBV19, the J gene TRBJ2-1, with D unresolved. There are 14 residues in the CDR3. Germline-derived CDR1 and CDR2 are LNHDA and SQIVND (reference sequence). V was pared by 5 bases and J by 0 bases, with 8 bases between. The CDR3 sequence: CASSFENSYNEQFF. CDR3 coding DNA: TGTGCCAGTAGTTTCGAGAACTCCTACAATGAGCAGTTCTTC.

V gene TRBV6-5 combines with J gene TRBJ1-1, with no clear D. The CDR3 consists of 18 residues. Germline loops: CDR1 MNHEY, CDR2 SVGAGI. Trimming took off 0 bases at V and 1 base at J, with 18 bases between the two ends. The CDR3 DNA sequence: TGTGCCAGCAGTTACTCGAGCGCAGCAGCGTCTAGGAACACTGAAGCTTTCTTT. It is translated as CASSYSSAAASRNTEAFF.

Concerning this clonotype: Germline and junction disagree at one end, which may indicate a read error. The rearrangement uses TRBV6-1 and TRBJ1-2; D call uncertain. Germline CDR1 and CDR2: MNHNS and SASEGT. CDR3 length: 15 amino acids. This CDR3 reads CASSELVGNNYDYTF. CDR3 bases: TGTGCCAGCAGTGAATTGGTCGGTAATAACTATGACTACACCTTC.

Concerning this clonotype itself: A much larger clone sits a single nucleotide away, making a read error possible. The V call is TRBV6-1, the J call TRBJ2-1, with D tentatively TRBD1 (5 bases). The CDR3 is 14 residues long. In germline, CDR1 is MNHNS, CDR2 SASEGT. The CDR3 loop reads CASIEIQGGFEQFF. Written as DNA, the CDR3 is TGTGCCAGCATTGAAATCCAGGGTGGGTTTGAGCAGTTCTTC.

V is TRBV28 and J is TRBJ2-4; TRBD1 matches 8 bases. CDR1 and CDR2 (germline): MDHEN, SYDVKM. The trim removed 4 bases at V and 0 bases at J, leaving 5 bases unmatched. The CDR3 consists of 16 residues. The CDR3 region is CASSSGQGLAKNIQYF. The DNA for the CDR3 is TGTGCCAGCAGTTCCGGACAGGGTTTAGCCAAAAACATTCAGTACTTC.

CDR3 sequence reads: CASSSGLVKGNEQFF. The CDR3 nucleotides are TGTGCCAGCAGCAGCGGACTAGTGAAGGGCAATGAGCAGTTCTTC. The genes are TRBV12-3 or TRBV12-4 and TRBJ2-1, with TRBD2 matching over 7 bases. The CDR3 extends over 15 amino acids. V trimming: 6 bases; J trimming: 6 bases; junction bases outside the gene matches: 11.

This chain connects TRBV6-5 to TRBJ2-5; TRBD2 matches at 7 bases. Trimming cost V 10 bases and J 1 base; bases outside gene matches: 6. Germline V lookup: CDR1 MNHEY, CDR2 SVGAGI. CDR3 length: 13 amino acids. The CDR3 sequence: CAISGTVQETQYF. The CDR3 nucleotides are TGTGCCATCAGCGGGACTGTCCAAGAGACCCAGTACTTC.

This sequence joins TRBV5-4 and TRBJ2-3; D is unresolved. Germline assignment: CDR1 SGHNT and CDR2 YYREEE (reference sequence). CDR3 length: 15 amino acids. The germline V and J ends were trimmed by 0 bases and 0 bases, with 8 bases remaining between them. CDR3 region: CASSLAPSSTDTQYF. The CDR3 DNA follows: TGTGCCAGCAGCTTGGCCCCCTCTAGCACAGATACGCAGTATTTT.

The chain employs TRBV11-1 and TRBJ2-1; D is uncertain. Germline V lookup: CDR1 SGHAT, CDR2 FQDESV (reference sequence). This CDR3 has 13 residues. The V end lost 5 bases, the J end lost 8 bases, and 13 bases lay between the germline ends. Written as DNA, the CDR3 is TGTGCCAGCAGCCCAACTATCACGGATGAGCAGTTCTTC. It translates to CASSPTITDEQFF.

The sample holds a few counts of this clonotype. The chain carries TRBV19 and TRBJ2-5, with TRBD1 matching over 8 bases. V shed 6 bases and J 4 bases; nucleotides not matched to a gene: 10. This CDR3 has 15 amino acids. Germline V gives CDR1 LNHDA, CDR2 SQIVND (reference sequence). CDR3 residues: CASRKDRVGGETQYF. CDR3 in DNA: TGTGCCAGTAGGAAGGACAGGGTTGGAGGAGAGACCCAGTACTTC.

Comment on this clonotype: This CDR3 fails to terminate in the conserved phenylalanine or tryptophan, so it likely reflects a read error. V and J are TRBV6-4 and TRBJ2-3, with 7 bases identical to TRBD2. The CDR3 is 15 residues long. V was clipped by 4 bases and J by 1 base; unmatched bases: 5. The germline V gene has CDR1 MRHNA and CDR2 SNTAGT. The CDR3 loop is CASSASLAGTDTQYL. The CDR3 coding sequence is TGTGCCAGCAGTGCCTCCCTAGCGGGCACAGATACGCAGTATCTT.